Following are 2 T cell receptor beta chains from one sample sequenced in a study of CD8 T cells in Susac syndrome. RNA was extracted with the RNeasy kit, and a quantity of roughly 0.5 to 1 ug was reverse transcribed using random hexamers. TCRdb re-called the immunoSEQ multiplex PCR reads with MiXCR, one entry per CDR3 protein. The data hold 95,000 to 150,000 distinct CDR3 sequences, with approximately 96% observed a single time. The sequenced sample consisted of CD4+ T cells from PBMCs. These receptors were taken from a human donor with Susac syndrome.

This sequence joins TRBV15 and TRBJ1-2; TRBD1 aligns across 7 bases. Trimming took 7 bases from V and 4 from J; bases not matched to a gene: 9. This CDR3 region has 14 residues. Per the germline V gene, CDR1 is LNHNV and CDR2 is YYDKDF (reference sequence). As DNA, the CDR3 is TGTGCCACCAAGCGGGCCCAGGGGGGCTATGGCTACACCTTC. Translating it yields CATKRAQGGYGYTF.

The chain joins TRBV9 to TRBJ2-3; TRBD2 matches 12 bases. J lost 6 bases, V lost 4 bases, and 6 bases had no gene match. CDR3 size: 15 residues. Germline loops: CDR1 SGDLS, CDR2 YYNGEE. This chain's CDR3 is CASSPTSGSLDTQYF. DNA of the CDR3: TGTGCCAGCAGCCCGACTAGCGGGAGTTTGGATACGCAGTATTTT.